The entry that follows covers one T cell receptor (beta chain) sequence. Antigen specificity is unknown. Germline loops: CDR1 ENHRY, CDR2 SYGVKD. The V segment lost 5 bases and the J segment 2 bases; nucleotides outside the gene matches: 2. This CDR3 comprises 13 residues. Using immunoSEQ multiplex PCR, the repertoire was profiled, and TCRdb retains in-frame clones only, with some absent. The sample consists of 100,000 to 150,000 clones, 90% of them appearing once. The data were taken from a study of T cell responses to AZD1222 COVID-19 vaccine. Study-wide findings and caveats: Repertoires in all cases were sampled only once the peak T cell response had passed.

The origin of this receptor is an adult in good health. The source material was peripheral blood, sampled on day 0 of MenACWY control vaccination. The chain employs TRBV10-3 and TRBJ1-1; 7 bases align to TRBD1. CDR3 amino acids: CAISRDSNTEAFF. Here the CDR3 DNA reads TGTGCCATCAGTCGGGACAGTAACACTGAAGCTTTCTTT.